A selection of T cell receptor beta chains follows, all from one sample in a study of shared clonotypes between healthy human individuals. Measured with immunoSEQ multiplex PCR; TCRdb has only the in-frame clones, and not every one. Of more than 2,000,000 clones listed, about 92% are singletons. The sample consisted of naive CD4+ T cells from PBMCs. Every receptor here comes from a man younger than 35 in good health. Some clones in this sample may be carry-over from other donors' samples. Both conserved end residues are part of each CDR3. D genes are given only for firm matches. Rows give clone size only sometimes, using once, few, many, or a class for an expanded clone.

d_gene,v_gene,abundance,j_gene,CDR3aa,CDR3nt
.,TRBV28,.,TRBJ1-4,CASTTDSRARVKLFF,TGTGCCAGCACTACGGACTCGAGGGCTCGGGTAAAACTGTTTTTT
.,TRBV9,.,TRBJ2-1,CASSVALESYNEQFF,TGTGCCAGCAGCGTAGCCTTGGAATCGTACAATGAGCAGTTCTTC
.,TRBV27,.,TRBJ1-5,CASSLFPAYSNQPQHF,TGTGCCAGCAGTTTGTTTCCCGCTTATAGCAATCAGCCCCAGCATTTT
.,TRBV5-1,.,TRBJ1-2,CASSPGVGNYGYTF,TGCGCCAGCAGCCCGGGAGTGGGAAACTATGGCTACACCTTC
.,TRBV28,once,TRBJ1-1,CASITSWLNTEAFF,TGTGCCAGCATTACTTCCTGGTTGAACACTGAAGCTTTCTTT
.,TRBV28,.,TRBJ1-2,CASSAPGLNYGYTF,TGTGCCAGCAGTGCCCCAGGGTTAAACTATGGCTACACCTTC
.,TRBV29-1,.,TRBJ2-7,CSVAGVLVDEQYF,TGCAGCGTTGCGGGGGTTTTGGTGGACGAGCAGTACTTC
TRBD2,TRBV4-3,.,TRBJ2-5,CASSQGLAVQETQYF,TGCGCCAGCAGCCAGGGACTAGCGGTACAAGAGACCCAGTACTTC
.,TRBV7-3,.,TRBJ2-3,CASSLVLTDTQYF,TGTGCCAGCAGCTTAGTCCTCACAGATACGCAGTATTTT
.,TRBV27,.,TRBJ1-1,CASTAGANTEAFF,TGTGCCAGCACGGCAGGGGCGAACACTGAAGCTTTCTTT
.,TRBV6-5,.,TRBJ2-1,CASSPGQQQQFF,TGTGCCAGCAGCCCAGGACAACAACAGCAGTTCTTC
.,TRBV6-6,few,TRBJ1-3,CASSYPDSGNTIYF,TGTGCCAGCAGTTACCCGGACAGCGGAAACACCATATATTTT
TRBD1,TRBV27,.,TRBJ1-2,CASSYRGNYGYTF,TGTGCCAGCAGCTACAGGGGGAACTATGGCTACACCTTC
.,TRBV5-1,.,TRBJ1-3,CASSLVTSPGNTIYF,TGCGCCAGCAGCTTGGTTACGTCCCCTGGAAACACCATATATTTT
TRBD2,TRBV30,.,TRBJ2-3,CAWSVGSSGRVDTQYF,TGTGCCTGGAGTGTAGGATCTAGCGGGAGAGTGGATACGCAGTATTTT
.,TRBV4-1,.,TRBJ2-7,CASSQEGPGWAPGGYEQYF,TGCGCCAGCAGCCAAGAGGGGCCAGGGTGGGCGCCCGGTGGCTACGAGCAGTACTTC
TRBD2,TRBV5-6,.,TRBJ2-7,CASSNFRASGSYEQYF,TGTGCCAGCAGCAACTTCAGGGCTAGCGGGAGTTACGAGCAGTACTTC
TRBD2,TRBV28,.,TRBJ2-1,CASSFSGAAYNEQFF,TGTGCCAGCAGTTTCAGCGGGGCCGCCTACAATGAGCAGTTCTTC
.,TRBV4-1,.,TRBJ1-3,CASSRPLASGNTIYF,TGCGCCAGCAGCCGCCCATTGGCCTCTGGAAACACCATATATTTT
.,TRBV29-1,once,TRBJ2-3,CSVEGQRTDTQYF,TGCAGCGTGGAGGGGCAGCGAACAGATACGCAGTATTTT
.,TRBV9,once,TRBJ2-1,CASSVGWGVGNEQFF,TGTGCCAGCAGCGTAGGTTGGGGAGTCGGCAATGAGCAGTTCTTC
TRBD1,TRBV7-2,once,TRBJ1-5,CASSLGWTGGTGNQPQHF,TGTGCCAGCAGCTTAGGTTGGACAGGGGGCACTGGCAATCAGCCCCAGCATTTT
.,TRBV28,.,TRBJ2-4,CASSHAGVGDDIQYF,TGTGCCAGCAGTCATGCCGGGGTAGGGGATGACATTCAGTACTTC
.,TRBV4-1,.,TRBJ2-1,CASSQVLVGYNEQFF,TGCGCCAGCAGCCAAGTACTCGTTGGCTACAATGAGCAGTTCTTC
.,TRBV7-8,.,TRBJ1-1,CASSLYGTNTEAFF,TGTGCCAGCAGTCTCTATGGGACGAACACTGAAGCTTTCTTT
.,TRBV14,.,TRBJ2-2,CASSQVPLINTGELFF,TGTGCCAGCAGCCAAGTTCCACTAATAAACACCGGGGAGCTGTTTTTT